The source of this T cell receptor (beta chain) is a study of cytomegalovirus exposure and HLA in healthy donors. Study overall: Falling in the Caucasian-associated ancestry cluster were less than 85% of approximately 410 genotyped donors.

Primers: 60 Vbeta forward and 13 Jbeta reverse. Some clones are missing from TCRdb's copy, which holds only in-frame ones; the method was immunoSEQ multiplex PCR. The repertoire holds 85,000 to 100,000 clones, with approximately 80% as singletons. With respect to this clone: Its cognate antigen is unknown.

Study results and limitations: TCR beta chain V- and J-gene trimming was linked, in a later analysis, to a missense variant in DCLRE1C.

This CDR3 is 18 amino acids long. Trimming at V came to 6 bases and at J to 0 bases, leaving 10 bases not matched to a gene. The V gene's germline CDR1 is SGHRS and CDR2 YFSETQ. V usage is TRBV5-1 and J usage is TRBJ2-1; 12 positions agree with TRBD2. Input material: PBMCs. This receptor was taken from a man aged 40-49 years in good health and CMV-seronegative. The CDR3 DNA reads as TGCGCCAGCACACCGGGGACTAGCGGGTTGAGCTCCTACAATGAGCAGTTCTTC. Encoded protein: CASTPGTSGLSSYNEQFF.